This TCR beta chain was observed in a study of Ad26.COV2.S vaccination and SARS-CoV-2 variants. Study-level background: Into the muscle, Ad26.COV2.S was dosed once or twice, 56 days apart. General observations from the study: The TCR breadth and depth analyses may have produced an underestimate of total T cell responses.

Remarks on this clone: Its antigen is unknown.

Assay: immunoSEQ multiplex PCR; the TCRdb copy retains only in-frame clones and omits some. Among 380,000 or so clones listed, roughly 85% were seen once. This CDR3 comprises 15 residues. Germline values: CDR1 MGHRA, CDR2 YSYEKL. V lost 3 bases and J lost 3, with 14 bases in between. The treatment is: roughly 20 received Ad26.COV2.S at low or high dose, single or two shots; a few received placebo; per-sample allocation not given. At day 63 after the first vaccine or placebo injection, samples were drawn. This Boston cohort included adults aged 18-55 years. This TCR was sampled from a person between 18 and 60 years old who received the Ad26.COV2.S COVID-19 vaccine or a placebo. This chain links TRBV4-1 with TRBJ1-2; possible D gene TRBD1, 5 bases. The source material was peripheral blood, sampled in a trial of Ad26.COV2.S vaccine versus placebo. The DNA for the CDR3 is TGCGCCAGCAGCCAGATGGGCAGGGCCGACTATGGCTACACCTTC. Its protein product is CASSQMGRADYGYTF.